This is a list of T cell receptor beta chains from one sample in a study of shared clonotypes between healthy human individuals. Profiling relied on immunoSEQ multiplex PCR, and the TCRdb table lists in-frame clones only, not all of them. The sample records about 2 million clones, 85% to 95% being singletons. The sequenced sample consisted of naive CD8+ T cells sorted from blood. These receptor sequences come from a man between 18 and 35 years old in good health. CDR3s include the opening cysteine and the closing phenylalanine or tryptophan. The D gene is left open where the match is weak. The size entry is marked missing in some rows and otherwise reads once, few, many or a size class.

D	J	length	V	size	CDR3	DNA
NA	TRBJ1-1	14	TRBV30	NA	CAWSVDWGPTEAFF	TGTGCCTGGAGTGTAGACTGGGGGCCGACTGAAGCTTTCTTT
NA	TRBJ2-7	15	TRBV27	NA	CASSLSTGTSYEQYF	TGTGCCAGCAGTTTAAGCACAGGGACCTCCTACGAGCAGTACTTC
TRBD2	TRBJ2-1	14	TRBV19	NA	CASRTSGSRNEQFF	TGTGCCAGTAGAACTAGCGGGAGCCGGAATGAGCAGTTCTTC
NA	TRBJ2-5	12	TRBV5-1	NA	CASSLAQETQYF	TGCGCCAGCAGCTTGGCGCAAGAGACCCAGTACTTC
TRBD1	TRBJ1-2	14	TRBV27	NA	CASSVTGGSPGYTF	TGTGCCAGCAGTGTGACAGGGGGTTCTCCTGGCTACACCTTC
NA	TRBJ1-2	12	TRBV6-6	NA	CASSYEGHGYTF	TGTGCCAGCAGTTACGAGGGGCATGGCTACACCTTC
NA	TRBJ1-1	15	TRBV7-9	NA	CASSILEFGYTEAFF	TGTGCCAGCAGCATCCTTGAATTTGGGTACACTGAAGCTTTCTTT
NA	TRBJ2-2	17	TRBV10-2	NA	CASRSHPAPANTGELFF	TGCGCCAGCAGAAGTCATCCCGCCCCCGCGAACACCGGGGAGCTGTTTTTT
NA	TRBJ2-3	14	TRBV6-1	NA	CASSAPDSTDTQYF	TGTGCCAGCAGTGCGCCCGACAGCACAGATACGCAGTATTTT
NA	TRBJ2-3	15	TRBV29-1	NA	CSAWTGGSSTDTQYF	TGCAGCGCCTGGACTGGGGGGTCTAGCACAGATACGCAGTATTTT
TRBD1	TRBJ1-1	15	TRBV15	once	CATSTRTGRGTEAFF	TGTGCCACCAGCACCCGGACAGGGAGGGGCACTGAAGCTTTCTTT
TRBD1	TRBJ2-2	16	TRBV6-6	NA	CASSSTGGANTGELFF	TGTGCCAGCAGCTCAACAGGGGGCGCGAACACCGGGGAGCTGTTTTTT
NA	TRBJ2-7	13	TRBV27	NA	CASSLEDGYEQYF	TGTGCCAGCAGTTTAGAGGACGGGTACGAGCAGTACTTC
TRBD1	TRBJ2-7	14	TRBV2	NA	CASKDRGPPYEQYF	TGTGCCAGCAAGGACAGGGGCCCGCCCTACGAGCAGTACTTC
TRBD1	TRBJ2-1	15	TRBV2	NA	CATPQDRVSYNEQFF	TGTGCCACTCCCCAGGACAGGGTATCCTACAATGAGCAGTTCTTC
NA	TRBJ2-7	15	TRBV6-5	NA	CASSYPRDTAYEQYF	TGTGCCAGCAGTTACCCCCGGGACACCGCCTACGAGCAGTACTTC
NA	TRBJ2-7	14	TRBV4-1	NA	CASSQVIPGNEQYF	TGCGCCAGCAGCCAAGTAATACCGGGAAACGAGCAGTACTTC
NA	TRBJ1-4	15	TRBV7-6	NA	CASSLEAEHNEKLFF	TGTGCCAGCAGCTTAGAGGCAGAGCATAATGAAAAACTGTTTTTT
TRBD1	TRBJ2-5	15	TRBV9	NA	CASSVARTGLETQYF	TGTGCCAGCAGCGTAGCCCGGACAGGATTAGAGACCCAGTACTTC
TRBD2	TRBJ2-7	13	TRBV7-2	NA	CASRRLAAYEQYF	TGTGCCAGCAGACGACTAGCGGCCTACGAGCAGTACTTC
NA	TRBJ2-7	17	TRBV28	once	CASSSPVPSKASYEQYF	TGTGCCAGCAGTTCCCCCGTCCCGAGTAAGGCGTCCTACGAGCAGTACTTC
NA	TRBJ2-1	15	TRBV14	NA	CASSHLDSLYDEQFF	TGTGCCAGCAGCCATCTGGATTCTCTCTACGATGAGCAGTTCTTC
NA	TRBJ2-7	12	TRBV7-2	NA	CASSLTSYEQYF	TGTGCCAGCAGCTTGACGAGCTACGAGCAGTACTTC
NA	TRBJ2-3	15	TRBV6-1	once	CASGRVLAAADTQYF	TGTGCCAGCGGGAGAGTACTGGCGGCGGCAGATACGCAGTATTTT
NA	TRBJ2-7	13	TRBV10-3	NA	CAIGVGDPYEQYF	TGTGCCATCGGGGTTGGGGACCCCTACGAGCAGTACTTC
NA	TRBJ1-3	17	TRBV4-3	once	CASSQEGMDWEGNTIYF	TGCGCCAGCAGCCAAGAGGGGATGGATTGGGAGGGAAACACCATATATTTT